This T cell receptor beta chain was found in a study of PD-L1 blockade in urothelial cancer listed by TCRdb under 2017. Background on the whole study: All patients started therapy around 2014 and received atezolizumab 1,200 mg intravenously every 3 weeks. About nine tenths of the roughly 29 patients were identified as males with urothelial cancer of bladder origin, and a prior smoking history was reported by 18 of 29 patients. An ECOG performance status of 0 or 1 was recorded for the patients, and 0 to 3 prior chemotherapy regimens had been received by the patients. Blood samples were analyzed at two time points: 3 weeks after treatment start (second dose) and 6 weeks after treatment start. Blood samples gave a median of around 140,000 T cells and 83,000 or so unique TCRs, with a median clonality of 0.080. The study was an exploratory multi-omic analysis of somatic, immune and clinical correlates of response to PD-L1 blockade with atezolizumab in urothelial cancer. TCR sequencing covered pretreatment tumor samples and matched, serially collected peripheral blood taken before and after atezolizumab treatment. Durable clinical benefit was defined as a progression-free survival longer than 6 months, and TCR features were additionally tested against progression-free survival and overall survival. In the same patients, pretreatment tumors underwent whole exome sequencing and RNA sequencing in addition to TCR sequencing. Roughly 10 patients achieved durable clinical benefit and about 19 did not. Just over 28 patients had pretreatment blood TCR-seq, 24 had at least one posttreatment blood collection, and 24 had tumor TCR-seq. Overall study results and their limits: A pretreatment peripheral blood TCR clonality below the median was linked to improved progression-free and overall survival. Among patients with durable benefit, tumor-associated TCR clones showed greater expansion in peripheral blood 3 weeks after treatment started (n ≈ 23, p = 0.022). Because the sample size was small (n ≈ 27) and many exploratory analyses were performed, the results are intended to be hypothesis-generating.

In the germline V gene, CDR1 corresponds to MNHNS and CDR2 to SASEGT. Germline trimming: 3 bases from V, 7 bases from J; junction bases outside gene matches: 14. Its CDR3 holds 17 amino acids, cysteine through phenylalanine. Only the CDR3 DNA stays, 51 bases, in frame from base 1. Each PCR received spiked-in synthetic TCR analog templates so that absolute template abundance could be estimated from read counts. Using the immunoSEQ assay, TCRbeta CDR3 regions were amplified from genomic DNA with bias-controlled V and J gene primers. Sequencing of rearranged TCRbeta segments was done at approximately 20X coverage. In the original analysis: Clustering was used to correct sequencing errors, and CDR3s were annotated against IMGT to assign V, D and J genes. Downstream analyses used only productive TCRbeta rearrangements and left out out-of-frame or stop-codon sequences. Clonality was computed as one minus Shannon entropy normalized by the log of the number of unique productive sequences. Fisher's exact test with Benjamini-Hochberg correction, at a threshold of adjusted p below 0.01, was used to find clones that differed between time points or between blood and tumor. The table comes from immuneACCESS by way of TCRdb, which keeps in-frame sequences with V and J called. Part of the clones is missing from these tables; in studies checked, under half for an unresolved V gene and the rest for unknown reasons. D and trimming were read from the DNA, whereas the V and J calls and clone size are those reported in that table. This sample gives around 50,000 clones in total; under 85% of them show up just once. The ten largest make up under 2.5% of the sample.

The time point label of this sample denotes: peripheral blood 6 weeks after treatment start. A total of some 30 patients with locally advanced or metastatic urothelial carcinoma, treated at Memorial Sloan Kettering on a trial protocol, made up the cohort. Peripheral blood mononuclear cells were collected from each patient pretreatment and during treatment, giving between 1 and 8 total time points per patient. The Qiagen DNeasy Blood extraction kit was used to purify genomic DNA from total PBMCs and tumor samples. Collected pretreatment and during treatment, PBMCs were isolated and stored as previously described. About this clone itself: Its antigen target is currently unknown. No base quality values were provided; no much bigger clone lies one nucleotide off.

Sequencing used PBMCs, obtained around atezolizumab (anti-PD-L1) treatment. This receptor was identified in a man aged 45-60 years with urothelial cancer. The rearranged segments are TRBV6-1 and TRBJ1-3; 8 nucleotides in the junction match TRBD1. The sequence in DNA is TGTGCCAGCAGTGACGGCAGGGGGCGCGTTTATGGGAACACCATATATTTT. This yields the protein CASSDGRGRVYGNTIYF.